The source of this TCR beta chain is a study of blood T cell repertoires in COVID-19. In this sample, this clone turned up a few times. J lost 6 bases, V lost 4 bases, and 7 bases had no gene match. The CDR3 is made up of 15 amino acids. CDR1 is KGHDR and CDR2 is SFDVKD in the germline V gene. Produced via immunoSEQ multiplex PCR; TCRdb's table is partial and in-frame only. Of a few hundred thousand clones in the sample, approximately 86% are singletons; the top ten hold 3% to 4%. V is TRBV24-1 and J is TRBJ2-2; 7 nucleotides line up with TRBD2. The sequence was obtained from a middle-aged woman with acute COVID-19. Sequenced sample: PBMCs or T cells enriched from blood (not recorded which). CDR3 bases: TGTGCCACCAGTGACCCTGGACTAGTCTCCGGGGAGCTGTTTTTT. This codes for CATSDPGLVSGELFF.